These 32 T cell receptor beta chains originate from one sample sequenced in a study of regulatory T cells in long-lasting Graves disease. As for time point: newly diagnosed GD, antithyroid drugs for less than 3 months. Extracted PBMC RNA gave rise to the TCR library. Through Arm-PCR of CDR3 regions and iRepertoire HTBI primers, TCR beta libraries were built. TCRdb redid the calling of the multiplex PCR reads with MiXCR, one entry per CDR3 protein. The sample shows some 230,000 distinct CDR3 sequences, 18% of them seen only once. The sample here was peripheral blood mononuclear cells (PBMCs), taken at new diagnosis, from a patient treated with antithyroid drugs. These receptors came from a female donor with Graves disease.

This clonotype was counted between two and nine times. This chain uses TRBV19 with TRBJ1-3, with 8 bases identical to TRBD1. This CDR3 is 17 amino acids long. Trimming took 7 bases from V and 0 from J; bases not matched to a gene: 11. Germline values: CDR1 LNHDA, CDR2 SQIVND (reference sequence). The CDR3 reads CASIPVGQGNSGNTIYF. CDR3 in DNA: TGTGCCAGTATTCCCGTCGGACAGGGAAACTCTGGAAACACCATATATTTT.

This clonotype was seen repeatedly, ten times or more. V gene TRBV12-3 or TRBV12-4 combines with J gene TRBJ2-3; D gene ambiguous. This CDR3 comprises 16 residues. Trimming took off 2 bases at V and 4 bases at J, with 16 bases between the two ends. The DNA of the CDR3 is TGTGCCAGCAGTTTATCCGTCGAAACCTGGGCAGATACGCAGTATTTT. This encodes CASSLSVETWADTQYF.

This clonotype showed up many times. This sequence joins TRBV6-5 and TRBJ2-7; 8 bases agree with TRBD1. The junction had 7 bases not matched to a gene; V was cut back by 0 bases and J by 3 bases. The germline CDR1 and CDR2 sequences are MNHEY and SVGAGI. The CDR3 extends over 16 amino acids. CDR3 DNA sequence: TGTGCCAGCAGTTACTCCCGGACAGGGTCCGTCTACGAGCAGTACTTC. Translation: CASSYSRTGSVYEQYF.

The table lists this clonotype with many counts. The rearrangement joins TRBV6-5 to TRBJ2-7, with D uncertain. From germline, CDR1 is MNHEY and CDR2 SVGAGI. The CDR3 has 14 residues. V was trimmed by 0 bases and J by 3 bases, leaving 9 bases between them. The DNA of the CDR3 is TGTGCCAGCAGTTACTCCGCGACTGACTACGAGCAGTACTTC. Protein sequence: CASSYSATDYEQYF.

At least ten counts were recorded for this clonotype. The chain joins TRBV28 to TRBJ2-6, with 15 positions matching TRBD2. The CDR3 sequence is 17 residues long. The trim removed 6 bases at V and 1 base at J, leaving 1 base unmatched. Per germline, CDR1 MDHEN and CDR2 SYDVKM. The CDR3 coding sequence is TGTGCCAGCAGCGGGACTAGCGGGAGGTCTGGGGCCAACGTCCTGACTTTC. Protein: CASSGTSGRSGANVLTF.

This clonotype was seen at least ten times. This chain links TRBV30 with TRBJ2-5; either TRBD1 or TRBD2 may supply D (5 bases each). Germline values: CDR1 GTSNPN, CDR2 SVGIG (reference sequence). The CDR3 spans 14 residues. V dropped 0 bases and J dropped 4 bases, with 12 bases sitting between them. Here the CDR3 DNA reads TGTGCCTGGAGTGTAGGTTCCGGGACAGAGACCCAGTACTTC. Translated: CAWSVGSGTETQYF.

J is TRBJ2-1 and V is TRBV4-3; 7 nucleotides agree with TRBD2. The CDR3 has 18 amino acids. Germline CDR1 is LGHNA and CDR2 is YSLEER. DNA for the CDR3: TGCGCGGGCAGCCAAGCACCTTTGCAGGCTAGCGGATACAATGAGCAGTTCTTC. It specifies CAGSQAPLQASGYNEQFF.

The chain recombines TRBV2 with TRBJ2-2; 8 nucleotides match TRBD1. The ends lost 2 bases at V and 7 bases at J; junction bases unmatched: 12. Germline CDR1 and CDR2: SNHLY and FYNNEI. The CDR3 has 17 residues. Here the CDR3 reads CASSETHRTGRNGELFF. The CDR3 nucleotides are TGTGCCAGCAGTGAAACCCACCGGACAGGGAGGAACGGGGAGCTGTTTTTT.

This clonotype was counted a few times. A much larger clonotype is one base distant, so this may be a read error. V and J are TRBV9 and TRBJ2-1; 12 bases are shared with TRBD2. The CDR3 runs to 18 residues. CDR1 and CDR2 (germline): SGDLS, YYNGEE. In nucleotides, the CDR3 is TGTGCCAGCAGGCCCCTAGCGGGAGGGCCGTCTACAGGGAATGAGCAGTCCTTC. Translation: CASRPLAGGPSTGNEQSF.

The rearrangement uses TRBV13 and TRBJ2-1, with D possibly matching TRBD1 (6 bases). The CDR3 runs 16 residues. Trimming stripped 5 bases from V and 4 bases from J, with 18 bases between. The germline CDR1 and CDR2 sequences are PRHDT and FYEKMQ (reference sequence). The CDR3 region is CASSPPLGAQYNEQFF. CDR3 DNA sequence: TGTGCCAGCAGCCCACCGTTGGGGGCCCAATACAATGAGCAGTTCTTC.

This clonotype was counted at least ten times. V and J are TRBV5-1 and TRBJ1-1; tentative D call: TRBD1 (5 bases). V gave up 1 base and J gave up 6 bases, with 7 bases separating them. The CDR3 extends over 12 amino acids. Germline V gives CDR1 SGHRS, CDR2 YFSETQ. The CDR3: CASSLRGAEAFF. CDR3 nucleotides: TGCGCCAGCAGCTTGCGGGGGGCTGAAGCTTTCTTT.

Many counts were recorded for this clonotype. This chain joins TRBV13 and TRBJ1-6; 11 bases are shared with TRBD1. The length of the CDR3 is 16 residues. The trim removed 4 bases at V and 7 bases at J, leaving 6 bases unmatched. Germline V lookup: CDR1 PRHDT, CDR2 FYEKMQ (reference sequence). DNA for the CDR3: TGTGCCAGCAGCTCAGCGGGACAGGGGGTGAATTCACCCCTCCACTTT. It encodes CASSSAGQGVNSPLHF.

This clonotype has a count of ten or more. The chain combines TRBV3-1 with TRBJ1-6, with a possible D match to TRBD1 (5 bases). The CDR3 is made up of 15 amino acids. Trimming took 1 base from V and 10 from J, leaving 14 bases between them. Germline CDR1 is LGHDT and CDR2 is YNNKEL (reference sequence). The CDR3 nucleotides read TGTGCCAGCAGCCAAGGGCAGGGAGGGAGGTCACCCCTCCACTTT. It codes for CASSQGQGGRSPLHF.

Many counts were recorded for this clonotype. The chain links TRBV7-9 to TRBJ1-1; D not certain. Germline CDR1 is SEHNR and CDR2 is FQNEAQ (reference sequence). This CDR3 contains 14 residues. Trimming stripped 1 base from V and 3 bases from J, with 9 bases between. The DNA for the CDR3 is TGTGCCAGCAGCTTAGGAGGGATTCACACTGAAGCTTTCTTT. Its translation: CASSLGGIHTEAFF.

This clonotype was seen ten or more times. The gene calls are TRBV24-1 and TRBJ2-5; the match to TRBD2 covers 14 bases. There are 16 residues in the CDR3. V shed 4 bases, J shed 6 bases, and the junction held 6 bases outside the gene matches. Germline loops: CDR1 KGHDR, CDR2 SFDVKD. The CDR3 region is CATSETGTSGSQTQYF. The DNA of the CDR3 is TGTGCCACCAGTGAAACAGGGACTAGCGGGAGTCAGACCCAGTACTTC.

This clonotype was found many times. The CDR3 DNA sequence: TGCGCCAGCAGCCGATCATCCGGGACCCCCAGCTCCTACAATGAGCAGTTCTTC. Translated, it gives CASSRSSGTPSSYNEQFF. The genes are TRBV4-3 and TRBJ2-1; the D call may be TRBD1 or TRBD2 (5 bases each). V was trimmed by 4 bases and J by 0 bases, leaving 19 bases between them. The CDR3 runs 18 residues. The germline V gene has CDR1 LGHNA and CDR2 YSLEER.

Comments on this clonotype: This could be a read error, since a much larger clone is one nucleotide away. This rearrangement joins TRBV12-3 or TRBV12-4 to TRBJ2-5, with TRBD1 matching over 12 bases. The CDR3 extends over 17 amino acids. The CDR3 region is CVSRLTLGTGGWETQYF. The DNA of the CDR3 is TGTGTCAGCAGGCTTACATTGGGGACAGGGGGCTGGGAGACCCAGTACTTC.

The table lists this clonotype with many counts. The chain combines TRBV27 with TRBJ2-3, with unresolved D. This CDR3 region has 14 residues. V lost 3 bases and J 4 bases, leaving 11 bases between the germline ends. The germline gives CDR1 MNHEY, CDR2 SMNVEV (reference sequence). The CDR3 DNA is TGTGCCAGCAGTTTTATCTCATCTGCAGATACGCAGTATTTT. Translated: CASSFISSADTQYF.

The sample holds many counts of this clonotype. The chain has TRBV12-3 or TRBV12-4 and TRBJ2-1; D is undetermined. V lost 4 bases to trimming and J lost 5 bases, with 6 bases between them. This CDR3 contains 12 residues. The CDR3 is CASSWLDNEQFF. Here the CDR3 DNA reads TGTGCCAGCAGTTGGTTGGACAATGAGCAGTTCTTC.

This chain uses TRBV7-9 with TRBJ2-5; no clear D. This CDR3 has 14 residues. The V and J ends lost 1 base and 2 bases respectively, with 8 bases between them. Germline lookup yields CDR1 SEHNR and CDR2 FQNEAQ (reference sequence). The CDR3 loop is CASSLGVVQETQYF. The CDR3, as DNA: TGTGCCAGCAGCTTAGGCGTGGTTCAAGAGACCCAGTACTTC.

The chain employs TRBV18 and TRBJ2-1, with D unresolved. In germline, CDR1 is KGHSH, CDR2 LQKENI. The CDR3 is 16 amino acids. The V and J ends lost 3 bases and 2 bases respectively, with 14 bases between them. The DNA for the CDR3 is TGTGCCAGCTCACCGATGAGTACCGGTGCCTACAATGAGCAGTTCTTC. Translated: CASSPMSTGAYNEQFF.

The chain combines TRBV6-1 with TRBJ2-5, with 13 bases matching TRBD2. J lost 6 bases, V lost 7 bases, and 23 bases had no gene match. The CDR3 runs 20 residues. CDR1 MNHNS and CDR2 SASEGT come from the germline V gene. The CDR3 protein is CASIQRGGAEGLAGPKTQYF. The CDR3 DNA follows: TGTGCCAGCATCCAACGGGGAGGCGCCGAGGGACTAGCGGGACCAAAGACCCAGTACTTC.

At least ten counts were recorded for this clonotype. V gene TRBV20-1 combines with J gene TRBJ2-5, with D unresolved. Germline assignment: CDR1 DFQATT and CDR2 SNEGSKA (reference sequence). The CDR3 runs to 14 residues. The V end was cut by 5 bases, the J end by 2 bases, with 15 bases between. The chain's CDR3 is CSARPASVQETQYF. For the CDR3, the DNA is TGCAGTGCTCGACCGGCTTCGGTACAAGAGACCCAGTACTTC.

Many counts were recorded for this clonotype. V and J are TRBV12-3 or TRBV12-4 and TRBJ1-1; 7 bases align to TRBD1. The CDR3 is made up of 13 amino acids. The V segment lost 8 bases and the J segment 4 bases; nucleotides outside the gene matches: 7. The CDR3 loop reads CASARGGLTEAFF. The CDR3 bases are TGTGCCAGCGCGAGAGGGGGCCTCACTGAAGCTTTCTTT.

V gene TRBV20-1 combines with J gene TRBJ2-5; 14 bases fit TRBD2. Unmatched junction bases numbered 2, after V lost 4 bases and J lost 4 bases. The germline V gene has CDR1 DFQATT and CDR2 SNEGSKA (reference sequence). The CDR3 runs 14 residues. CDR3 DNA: TGCAGTGCTATCGGGACTAGCGGGAGAGAGACCCAGTACTTC. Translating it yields CSAIGTSGRETQYF.

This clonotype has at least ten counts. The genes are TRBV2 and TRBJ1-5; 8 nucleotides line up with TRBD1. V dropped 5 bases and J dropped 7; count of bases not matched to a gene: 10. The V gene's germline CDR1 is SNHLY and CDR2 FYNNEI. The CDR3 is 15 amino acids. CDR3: CASSRRTGYEQPQHF. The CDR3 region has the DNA TGTGCCAGCAGTCGCCGGACAGGGTACGAACAGCCCCAGCATTTT.

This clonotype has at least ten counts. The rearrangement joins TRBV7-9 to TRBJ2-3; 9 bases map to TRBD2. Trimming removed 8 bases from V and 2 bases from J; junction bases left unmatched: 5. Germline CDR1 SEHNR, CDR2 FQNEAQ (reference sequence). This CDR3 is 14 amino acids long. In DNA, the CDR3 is TGTGCCAGCGGTTCTAGCGGGGCCACAGATACGCAGTATTTT. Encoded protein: CASGSSGATDTQYF.

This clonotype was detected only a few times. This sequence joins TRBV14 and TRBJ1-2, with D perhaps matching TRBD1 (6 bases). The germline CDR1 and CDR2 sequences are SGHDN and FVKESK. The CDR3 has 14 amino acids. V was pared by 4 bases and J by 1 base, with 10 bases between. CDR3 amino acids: CASSLQGVNYGYTF. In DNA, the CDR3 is TGTGCCAGCAGCCTACAGGGCGTTAACTATGGCTACACCTTC.

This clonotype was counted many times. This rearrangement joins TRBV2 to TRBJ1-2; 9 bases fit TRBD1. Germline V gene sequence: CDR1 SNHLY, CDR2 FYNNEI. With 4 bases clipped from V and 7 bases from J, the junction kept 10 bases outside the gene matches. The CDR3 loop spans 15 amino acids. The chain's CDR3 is CASSATGQGLGGYTF. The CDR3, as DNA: TGTGCCAGCAGTGCGACGGGACAGGGTCTTGGTGGCTACACCTTC.

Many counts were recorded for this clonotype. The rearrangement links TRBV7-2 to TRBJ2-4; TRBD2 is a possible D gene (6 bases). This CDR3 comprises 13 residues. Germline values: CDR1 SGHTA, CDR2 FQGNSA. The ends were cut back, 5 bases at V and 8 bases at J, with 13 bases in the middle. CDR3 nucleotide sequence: TGTGCCAGCAGCCTGACTAGGCTGGACATTCAGTACTTC. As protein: CASSLTRLDIQYF. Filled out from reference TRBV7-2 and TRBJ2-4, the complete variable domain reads GAGVSQSPSNKVTEKGKDVELRCDPISGHTALYWYRQSLGQGLEFLIYFQGNSAPDKSGLPSDRFSAERTGGSVSTLTIQRTQQEDSAVYLCASSLTRLDIQYFGAGTRLSVL.

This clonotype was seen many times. DNA of the CDR3: TGCAGCGTTTGGTCTAGCGGGAGGGCCTCCTACAATGAGCAGTTCTTC. This sequence encodes CSVWSSGRASYNEQFF. The chain employs TRBV29-1 and TRBJ2-1, with 12 bases that match TRBD2. This CDR3 is 16 amino acids long. V lost 5 bases and J lost 0; bases outside the gene matches: 5. The germline CDR1 and CDR2 sequences are SQVTM and ANQGSEA.

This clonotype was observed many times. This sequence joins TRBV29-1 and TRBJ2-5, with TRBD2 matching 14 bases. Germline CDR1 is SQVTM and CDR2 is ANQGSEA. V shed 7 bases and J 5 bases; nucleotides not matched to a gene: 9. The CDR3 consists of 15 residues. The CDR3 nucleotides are TGCAGCGCAATGGGACTAGCGGGAGTTGGGGAGACCCAGTACTTC. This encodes CSAMGLAGVGETQYF.